This record covers a single TCR beta chain. Its antigen is undetermined. Assay used: immunoSEQ multiplex PCR; TCRdb lists only in-frame clones, some missing. This sample carries over 55,000 clones, approximately 90% of them seen once, and the ten largest clones take 3.9%. The CDR3 length is 13 residues. The V gene's germline CDR1 is SGHDT and CDR2 YYEEEE. Samples of blood were obtained at baseline, on cycle 4 day 1, and on cycle 7 day 1. These data belong to a study of OX40 agonist ivuxolimab in advanced cancers. Overall study context: Hepatocellular carcinoma, melanoma, renal cell or head and neck cancer was diagnosed in the dose-escalation patients. Study observations and caveats: Averaged across samples, CD8+ T cells carried more expanded clones than CD4+ did. At doses 0.1 to 3.0 mg/kg, CD4+ and CD8+ clones expanded.

This chain uses TRBV5-6 with TRBJ2-5; D gene uncertain. The DNA end is more similar to TRBJ2-7, so the J call may be wrong. This TCR was sampled from an adult with an advanced solid tumor such as melanoma, head and neck, liver or kidney cancer. The starting material was CD4+ or CD8+ T cells sorted from blood, obtained in a trial of the OX40 agonist ivuxolimab. The chain's CDR3 is CASKDLRINEQYF. Written as DNA, the CDR3 is TGTGCCAGCAAAGACCTGAGGATCAACGAGCAGTACTTC.